The 12 T cell receptor beta chains presented below share a single source sample, sequenced in a study of graft-versus-host responses after intestinal transplantation. Measured with immunoSEQ multiplex PCR; TCRdb has only the in-frame clones, and not every one. The repertoire holds roughly 120,000 clones, with around 95% as singletons. Their antigens are not known. Sequenced here: unstimulated CD8+ T cells sorted from spleen or lymph node cells, sampled before intestinal transplant. The receptors stem from a human donor who received an intestinal transplant.

The CDR3 DNA reads TGTGCCACCGGGTGGGCTAGCAATCAGCCCCAGCATTTT. Translated: CATGWASNQPQHF. V gene TRBV15 combines with J gene TRBJ1-5; no clear D. With 8 bases removed from V and 0 bases from J, the gap between germline ends came to 8 bases. Germline CDR1 reads LNHNV; CDR2 reads YYDKDF (reference sequence). The CDR3 length is 13 residues.

The rearrangement links TRBV27 to TRBJ1-1; 8 positions agree with TRBD1. This CDR3 contains 14 residues. Germline CDR1 reads MNHEY; CDR2 reads SMNVEV (reference sequence). V dropped 5 bases and J dropped 7; count of bases not matched to a gene: 9. The CDR3 region is CASSTYGQGGEAFF. The CDR3 nucleotides are TGTGCCAGCAGTACGTATGGACAGGGTGGTGAAGCTTTCTTT.

The chain carries TRBV10-3 and TRBJ2-7, with D unresolved. Germline lookup yields CDR1 ENHRY and CDR2 SYGVKD. The CDR3 extends over 14 amino acids. Trimming stripped 3 bases from V and 2 bases from J, with 11 bases between. The CDR3 nucleotides are TGTGCCATCAGTGAACAGTTACGTCCCTACGAGCAGTACTTC. It translates to CAISEQLRPYEQYF.

This clone was recorded once. V gene TRBV9 combines with J gene TRBJ1-4; the D gene is possibly TRBD1 (5 bases). Trimming left V 2 bases short and J 4 bases short, with 9 bases between. CDR1 is SGDLS and CDR2 is YYNGEE in the germline V gene. The CDR3 has 14 amino acids. The CDR3 nucleotides read TGTGCCAGCAGCGTTCAGGGCGTTAATGAAAAACTGTTTTTT. Translated: CASSVQGVNEKLFF.

V usage is TRBV6-1 and J usage is TRBJ2-5; TRBD1 aligns across 8 bases. J was trimmed by 5 bases and V by 2 bases; bases with no gene match: 10. Germline V CDR1 and CDR2: MNHNS, SASEGT. This CDR3 has 16 amino acids. The CDR3 nucleotides are TGTGCCAGCAGTGAACCAAGGCAGGGGGCGCTGGAGACCCAGTACTTC. It encodes CASSEPRQGALETQYF.

This chain links TRBV5-5 with TRBJ2-7; 11 bases are a match to TRBD2. Germline CDR1 reads SGHKS; CDR2 reads YYEKEE (reference sequence). This CDR3 is 14 amino acids long. The V and J ends lost 2 bases and 3 bases, in that order; junction bases with no gene match: 1. CDR3 residues: CASSFLAGGYEQYF. CDR3 DNA: TGTGCCAGCAGCTTTCTAGCGGGAGGCTACGAGCAGTACTTC.

This clone has a handful of counts. The rearrangement joins TRBV10-3 to TRBJ2-1; D is unresolved. This CDR3 is built from 11 residues. Trimming shortened V by 4 bases and J by 6 bases, and 4 bases separated the two germline ends. Germline V CDR1 and CDR2: ENHRY, SYGVKD. The CDR3, as DNA: TGTGCCATCAGTGGCTCCAATGAGCAGTTCTTC. This encodes CAISGSNEQFF.

This clone has just one count. V usage is TRBV11-2 and J usage is TRBJ2-5; possible D gene TRBD1, 6 bases. The CDR3 has 15 residues. CDR1 is SGHAT, CDR2 FQNNGV, per germline. The V and J ends lost 0 bases and 1 base respectively, with 9 bases between them. The CDR3 region is CASSLEDSSQETQYF. The CDR3 DNA follows: TGTGCCAGCAGCTTAGAGGACAGTTCCCAAGAGACCCAGTACTTC.

V usage is TRBV6-5 and J usage is TRBJ1-1; D is unclear. Germline V gene sequence: CDR1 MNHEY, CDR2 SVGAGI. This CDR3 region has 15 residues. V lost 0 bases to trimming and J lost 4 bases, with 12 bases between them. The CDR3 nucleotides read TGTGCCAGCAGTTACTCGACGGGCCGGACCACTGAAGCTTTCTTT. Encoded protein: CASSYSTGRTTEAFF.

This clone was found once. The V gene is TRBV9, the J gene TRBJ2-1, with 8 nucleotides matching TRBD1. The germline V gene has CDR1 SGDLS and CDR2 YYNGEE. Germline trimming cut 6 bases from V and 8 bases from J; bases unmatched to any gene: 13. The CDR3 contains 15 residues. This chain's CDR3 is CASTAGGTGRDEQFF. CDR3 coding DNA: TGTGCCAGCACCGCAGGGGGCACCGGTCGAGATGAGCAGTTCTTC.

The chain joins TRBV6-5 to TRBJ1-1; D not certain. Germline loops: CDR1 MNHEY, CDR2 SVGAGI. CDR3 length: 12 residues. The ends were cut back, 8 bases at V and 1 base at J, with 8 bases in the middle. Written as DNA, the CDR3 is TGTGCCAGCTTCCGGGGGAACACTGAAGCTTTCTTT. Its protein product is CASFRGNTEAFF.

J is TRBJ1-1 and V is TRBV9, with D uncertain. V dropped 0 bases and J dropped 0 bases, with 6 bases sitting between them. Germline V gene sequence: CDR1 SGDLS, CDR2 YYNGEE. CDR3 size: 14 residues. As DNA, the CDR3 is TGTGCCAGCAGCGTAGGAGTCATGAACACTGAAGCTTTCTTT. This gives the protein CASSVGVMNTEAFF.